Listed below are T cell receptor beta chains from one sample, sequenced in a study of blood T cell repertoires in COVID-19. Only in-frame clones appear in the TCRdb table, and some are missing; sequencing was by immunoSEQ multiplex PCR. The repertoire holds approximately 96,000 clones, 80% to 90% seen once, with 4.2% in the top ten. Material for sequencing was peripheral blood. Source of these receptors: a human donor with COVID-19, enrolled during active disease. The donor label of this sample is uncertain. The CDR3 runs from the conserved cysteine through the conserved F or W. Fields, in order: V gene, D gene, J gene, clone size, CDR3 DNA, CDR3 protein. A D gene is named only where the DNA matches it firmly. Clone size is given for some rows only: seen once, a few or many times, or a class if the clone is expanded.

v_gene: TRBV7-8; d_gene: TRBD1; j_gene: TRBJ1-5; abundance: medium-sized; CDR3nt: TGTGCCAGCAGTTCCAGTAGGATGGGACAGGCGAATCAGCCCCAGCATTTT; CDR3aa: CASSSSRMGQANQPQHF
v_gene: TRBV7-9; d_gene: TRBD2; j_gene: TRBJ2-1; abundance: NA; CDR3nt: TGTGCCAGCAGCGCTCGTTTTGCTAGCGGGGGGGATGAGCAGTTCTTC; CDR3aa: CASSARFASGGDEQFF
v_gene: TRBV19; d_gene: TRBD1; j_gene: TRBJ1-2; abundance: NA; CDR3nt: TGTGCCAGTAGTATTGAGCAGGGGGCGAATGGCTACACCTTC; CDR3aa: CASSIEQGANGYTF
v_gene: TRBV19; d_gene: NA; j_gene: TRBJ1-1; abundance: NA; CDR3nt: TGTGCCAGTGTAAACAGGGCTTACACTGAAGCTTTCTTT; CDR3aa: CASVNRAYTEAFF
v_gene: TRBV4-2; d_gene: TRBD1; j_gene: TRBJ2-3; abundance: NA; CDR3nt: TGTGCCAGCAGCCAGGGACAGACCACAGATACGCAGTATTTT; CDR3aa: CASSQGQTTDTQYF
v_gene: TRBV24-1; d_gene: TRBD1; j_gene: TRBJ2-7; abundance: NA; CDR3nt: TGTGCCACCAGTGATTCACTCGGGACAGGGGATTCATACGAGCAGTACTTC; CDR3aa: CATSDSLGTGDSYEQYF
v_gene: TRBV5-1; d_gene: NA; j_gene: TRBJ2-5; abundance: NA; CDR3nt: TGCGCCAGCAGCTTGGCCGTTGGCAGGGAAGAGACCCAGTACTTC; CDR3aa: CASSLAVGREETQYF
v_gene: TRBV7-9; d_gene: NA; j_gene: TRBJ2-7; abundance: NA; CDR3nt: TGTGCCAGCAGCTACGGGGTAACTCGGGACGAGCAGTACTTC; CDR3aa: CASSYGVTRDEQYF
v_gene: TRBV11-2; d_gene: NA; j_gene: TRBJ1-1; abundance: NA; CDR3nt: TGTGCCAGCAGTCCGGACTTGAACACTGAAGCTTTCTTT; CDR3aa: CASSPDLNTEAFF
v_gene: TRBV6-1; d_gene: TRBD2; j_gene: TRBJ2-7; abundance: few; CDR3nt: TGTGCCAGCAGTGAAGCTGGTCGGGGAGGGCCCTACGAGCAGTACTTC; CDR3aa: CASSEAGRGGPYEQYF
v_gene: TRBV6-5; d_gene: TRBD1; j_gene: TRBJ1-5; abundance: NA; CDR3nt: TGTGCCAGCAATGGACAGGGAGGAGGCAATCAGCCCCAGCATTTT; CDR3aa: CASNGQGGGNQPQHF
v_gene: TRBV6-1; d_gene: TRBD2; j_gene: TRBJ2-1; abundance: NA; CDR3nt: TGTGCCAGCAGTGAAGACCTAGCGGGGGGTGAGCAGTTCTTC; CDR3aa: CASSEDLAGGEQFF
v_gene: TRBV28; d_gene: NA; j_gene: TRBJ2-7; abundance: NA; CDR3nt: TGTGCCAGCAGTTTATGGGGGAGGAACGAGCAGTACTTC; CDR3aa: CASSLWGRNEQYF
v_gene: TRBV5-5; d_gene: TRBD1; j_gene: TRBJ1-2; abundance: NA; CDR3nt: TGTGCCAGCAGCTTGGAGGGAACAGGGGTGGCGAGTGGCTACACCTTC; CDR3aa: CASSLEGTGVASGYTF
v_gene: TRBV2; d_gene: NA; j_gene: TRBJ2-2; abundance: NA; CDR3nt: TGTGCCAGCAGTGTTGAACAGGGCACCGGGGAGCTGTTTTTT; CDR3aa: CASSVEQGTGELFF
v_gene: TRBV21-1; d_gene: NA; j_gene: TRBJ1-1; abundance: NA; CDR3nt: TGTGCCAGCAGCAAAGGCAGGAGGGGAACTGAAGCTTTCTTT; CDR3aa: CASSKGRRGTEAFF
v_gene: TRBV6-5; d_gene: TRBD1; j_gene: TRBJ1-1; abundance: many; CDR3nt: TGTGCCAGCAGTTACGCGGGACAGGGGCGAACTGAAGCTTTCTTT; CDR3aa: CASSYAGQGRTEAFF
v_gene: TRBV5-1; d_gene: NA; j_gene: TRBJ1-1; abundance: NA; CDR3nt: TGCGCCAGCAGCTCAAACACAGGGAGCACTGAAGCTTTCTTT; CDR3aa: CASSSNTGSTEAFF
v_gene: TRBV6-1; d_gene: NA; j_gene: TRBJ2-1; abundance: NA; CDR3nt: TGTGCCAGCAGTGAGTTCGGGAATGAGCAGTTCTTC; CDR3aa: CASSEFGNEQFF
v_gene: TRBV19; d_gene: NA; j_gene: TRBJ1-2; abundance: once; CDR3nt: TGTGCCAGTGAGGCACAGGGTTCCCTTGGCTACACCTTC; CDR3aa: CASEAQGSLGYTF
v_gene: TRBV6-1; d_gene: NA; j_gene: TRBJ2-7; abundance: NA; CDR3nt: TGTGCCAGCAGTGAAGCCACAGGGAGGGAACGCGAGCAGTACTTC; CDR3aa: CASSEATGREREQYF
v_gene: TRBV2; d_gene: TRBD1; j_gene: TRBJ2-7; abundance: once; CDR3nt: TGTGCCAGCAGGTCACAGGGGGGAACCTACGAGCAGTACTTC; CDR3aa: CASRSQGGTYEQYF
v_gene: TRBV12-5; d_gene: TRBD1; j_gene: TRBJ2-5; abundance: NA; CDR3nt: TGTGCTAGTGGTTTGGGGCAGGGGGTAAGGGAGACCCAGTACTTC; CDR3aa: CASGLGQGVRETQYF
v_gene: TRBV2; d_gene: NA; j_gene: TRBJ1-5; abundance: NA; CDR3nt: TGTGCCAGCAGTGATATAAATAGCAATCAGCCCCAGCATTTT; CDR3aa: CASSDINSNQPQHF
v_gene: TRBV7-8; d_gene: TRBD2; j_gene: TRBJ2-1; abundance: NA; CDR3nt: TGTGCCAGCAGGGGGGGGTCAGGGTACGACAATGAGCAGTTCTTC; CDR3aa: CASRGGSGYDNEQFF
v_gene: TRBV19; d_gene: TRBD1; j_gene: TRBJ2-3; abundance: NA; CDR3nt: TGTGCCAGTAGGAACAGGGGGCAATCAGATACGCAGTATTTT; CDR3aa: CASRNRGQSDTQYF
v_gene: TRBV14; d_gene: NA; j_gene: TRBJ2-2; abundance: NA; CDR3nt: TGTGCCAGCAGCCAAGACAGGGGGGCAATTGTCCCCGGGGAGCTGTTTTTT; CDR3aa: CASSQDRGAIVPGELFF
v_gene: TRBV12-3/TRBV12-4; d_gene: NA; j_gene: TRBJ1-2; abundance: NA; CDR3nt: TGTGCCAGCAGTTTAGGGGGCGGTTATGGCTACACCTTC; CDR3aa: CASSLGGGYGYTF
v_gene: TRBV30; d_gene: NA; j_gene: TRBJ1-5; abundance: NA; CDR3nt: TGTGCCTGGAGTACCCCTCGGAGTCAACAGCCCCAGCATTTT; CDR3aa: CAWSTPRSQQPQHF
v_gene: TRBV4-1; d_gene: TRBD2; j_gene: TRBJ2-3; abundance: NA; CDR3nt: TGCGCCAGCAGCCTCCGCCCCCGGGTGGCGGGAGGATCAGATACGCAGTATTTT; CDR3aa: CASSLRPRVAGGSDTQYF
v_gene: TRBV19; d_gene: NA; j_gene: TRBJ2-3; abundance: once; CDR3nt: TGTGCCAGTAGTACACGGGAACTCGGAGATACGCAGTATTTT; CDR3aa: CASSTRELGDTQYF
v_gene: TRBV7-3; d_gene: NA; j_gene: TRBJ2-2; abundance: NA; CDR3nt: TGTGCCAGCAGCGCAACAGGGTCGGGCGGGGAGCTGTTTTTT; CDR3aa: CASSATGSGGELFF
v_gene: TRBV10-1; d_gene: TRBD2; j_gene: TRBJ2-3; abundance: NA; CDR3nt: TGCGCCAGCAGTGAGGGGGCTAGCGGGAGTGGCGATACGCAGTATTTT; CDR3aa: CASSEGASGSGDTQYF
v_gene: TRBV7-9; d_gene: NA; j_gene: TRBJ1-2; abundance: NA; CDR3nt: TGTGCCAGCAGCGTAACACAGGGCCATGGCTACACCTTC; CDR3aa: CASSVTQGHGYTF
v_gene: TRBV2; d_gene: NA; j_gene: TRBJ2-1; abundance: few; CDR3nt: TGTGCCAGCCTAGAGCAGGGTACCTACAATGAGCAGTTCTTC; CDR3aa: CASLEQGTYNEQFF
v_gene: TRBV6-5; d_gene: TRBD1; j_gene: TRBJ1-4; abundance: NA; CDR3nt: TGTGCCATCCAAGACTTTCAGGGGGCGGAAGAAAAACTGTTTTTT; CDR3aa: CAIQDFQGAEEKLFF
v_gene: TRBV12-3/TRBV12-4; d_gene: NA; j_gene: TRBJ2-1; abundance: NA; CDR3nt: TGTGCCAGTTGGGTTGGGGGCCATGAGCAGTTCTTC; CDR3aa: CASWVGGHEQFF
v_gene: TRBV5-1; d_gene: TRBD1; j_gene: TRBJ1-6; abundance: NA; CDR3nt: TGCGCCAGCCGGACAGGGGGCTTCGGTACAATTCACCAAGCCCTCCACTTT; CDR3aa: CASRTGGFGTIHQALHF
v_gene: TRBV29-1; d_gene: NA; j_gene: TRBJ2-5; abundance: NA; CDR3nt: TGCAGCGTTGATTCTACCGGGGAGACCCAGTACTTC; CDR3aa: CSVDSTGETQYF
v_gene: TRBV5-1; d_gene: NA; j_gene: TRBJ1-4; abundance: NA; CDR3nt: TGCGCCAGCAGCGGGGGCCTCCGCACAGATAATGAAAAACTGTTTTTT; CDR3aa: CASSGGLRTDNEKLFF
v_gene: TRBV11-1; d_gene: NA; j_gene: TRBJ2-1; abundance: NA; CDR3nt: TGTGCCAGCAGCTCACGAGCGGACAATGAGCAGTTCTTC; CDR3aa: CASSSRADNEQFF
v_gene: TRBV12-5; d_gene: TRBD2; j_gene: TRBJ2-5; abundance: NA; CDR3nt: TGTGCTAGTGGTTTGGTACGTCTAGCGGGAGAGGCGTCCAGAGAGACCCAGTACTTC; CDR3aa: CASGLVRLAGEASRETQYF
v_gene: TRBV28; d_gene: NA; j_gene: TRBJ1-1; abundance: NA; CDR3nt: TGTGCCAGCAGTCCCCTCCAGGGGTACACTGAAGCTTTCTTT; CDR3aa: CASSPLQGYTEAFF
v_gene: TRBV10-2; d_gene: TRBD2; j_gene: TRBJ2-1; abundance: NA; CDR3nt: TGCGCCAGCACTCCCGGGACTAGCGGGACAGAGCAGTTCTTC; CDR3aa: CASTPGTSGTEQFF
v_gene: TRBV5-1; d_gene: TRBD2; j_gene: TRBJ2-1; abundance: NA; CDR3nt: TGCGCCAGCAGCTTGCGACTAGCGGAGTACAATGAGCAGTTCTTC; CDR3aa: CASSLRLAEYNEQFF
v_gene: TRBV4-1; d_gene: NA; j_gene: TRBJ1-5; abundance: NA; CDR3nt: TGCGCCAGCAGCCAAGATTGGGGCGCGGAGGGGCAGCCCCAGCATTTT; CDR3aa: CASSQDWGAEGQPQHF
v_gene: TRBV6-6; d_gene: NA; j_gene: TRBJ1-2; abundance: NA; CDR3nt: TGTGCCAGCCGAGTCGAGGTGGCCTATGGCTACACCTTC; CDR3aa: CASRVEVAYGYTF
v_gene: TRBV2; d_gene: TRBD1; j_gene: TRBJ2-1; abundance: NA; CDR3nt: TGTGCCAGCTCATACTCCCGGGACAGGGTCGGTGAGCAGTTCTTC; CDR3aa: CASSYSRDRVGEQFF
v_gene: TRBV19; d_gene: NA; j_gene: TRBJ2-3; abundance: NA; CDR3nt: TGTGCCAGTAGGAAGACGGGTACATTCACAGATACGCAGTATTTT; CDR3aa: CASRKTGTFTDTQYF
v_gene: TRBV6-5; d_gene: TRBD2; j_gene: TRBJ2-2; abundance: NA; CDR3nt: TGTGCCAGCAAGCGGGGGGGGAGCACCGGGGAGCTGTTTTTT; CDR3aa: CASKRGGSTGELFF
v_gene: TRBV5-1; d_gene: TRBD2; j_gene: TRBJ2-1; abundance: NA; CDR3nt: TGCGCCAGCAGCCGGACTAGCGGGACAAGCTCCTACAATGAGCAGTTCTTC; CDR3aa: CASSRTSGTSSYNEQFF
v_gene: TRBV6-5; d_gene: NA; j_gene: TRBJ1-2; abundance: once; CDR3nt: TGTGCCAGCAGGGGGCAGCTTGATTCTGGCTACACCTTC; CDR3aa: CASRGQLDSGYTF
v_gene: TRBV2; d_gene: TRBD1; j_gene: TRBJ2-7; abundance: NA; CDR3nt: TGTGCCAGCAATCTACAGGGGAGCTCCTACGAGCAGTACTTC; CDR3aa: CASNLQGSSYEQYF
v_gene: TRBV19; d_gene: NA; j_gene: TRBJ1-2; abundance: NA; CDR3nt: TGTGCCAGTAGTCCCGGGGAAGACTATGGCTACACCTTC; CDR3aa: CASSPGEDYGYTF